Following are 19 T cell receptor beta chains from one sample sequenced in a study of graft-versus-host responses after intestinal transplantation. These receptors' targets are unknown. Clones were read by immunoSEQ multiplex PCR, and TCRdb kept only the in-frame ones, dropping some. The sample shows 80,000 to 100,000 clones, under 90% of them seen only once. The source material was unstimulated CD4+ T cells sorted from spleen or lymph node cells, sampled before intestinal transplant. The receptors were sampled from a human donor who received an intestinal transplant.

The chain links TRBV6-5 to TRBJ2-1; D may be TRBD2 (6 bases). Per germline, CDR1 MNHEY and CDR2 SVGAGI. The CDR3 consists of 14 residues. Trimming took off 6 bases at V and 9 bases at J, with 18 bases between the two ends. The CDR3 loop reads CASRSEAGSVEQFF. As DNA, the CDR3 is TGTGCCAGCAGAAGTGAGGCGGGGTCGGTTGAGCAGTTCTTC.

This clone turned up a few times. This sequence joins TRBV5-6 and TRBJ1-1, with TRBD1 matching over 9 bases. The junction had 5 bases not matched to a gene; V was cut back by 3 bases and J by 5 bases. Germline CDR1 is SGHDT and CDR2 is YYEEEE. The CDR3 is made up of 14 amino acids. CDR3 loop: CASSSTGGRTEAFF. The CDR3 DNA follows: TGTGCCAGCAGCTCCACAGGGGGCCGGACTGAAGCTTTCTTT.

Written as DNA, the CDR3 is TGCGCCAGCAGCTTGGACAGGAATCAGCCCCAGCATTTT. This sequence encodes CASSLDRNQPQHF. V and J are TRBV5-1 and TRBJ1-5; a possible D gene is TRBD1 (5 bases). The ends were cut back, 0 bases at V and 4 bases at J, with 5 bases in the middle. This CDR3 is built from 13 residues. Germline CDR1 SGHRS, CDR2 YFSETQ. The variable domain in full, with the rest retrieved from reference TRBV5-1 and TRBJ1-5, is KAGVTQTPRYLIKTRGQQVTLSCSPISGHRSVSWYQQTPGQGLQFLFEYFSETQRNKGNFPGRFSGRQFSNSRSEMNVSTLELGDSALYLCASSLDRNQPQHFGDGTRLSIL.

The CDR3 is CASISSPTENIQYF. As DNA, the CDR3 is TGCGCCAGCATCTCCTCCCCGACAGAAAACATTCAGTACTTC. The V and J genes are TRBV10-2 and TRBJ2-4, with D possibly TRBD1 on 5 matching bases. Germline lookup yields CDR1 WSHSY and CDR2 SAAADI. V was trimmed by 7 bases and J by 5 bases, leaving 15 bases between them. CDR3 size: 14 residues.

This chain joins TRBV20-1 and TRBJ1-2; TRBD1 matches at 9 bases. The germline V gene has CDR1 DFQATT and CDR2 SNEGSKA (reference sequence). The CDR3 extends over 11 amino acids. The junction had 5 bases not matched to a gene; V was cut back by 1 base and J by 14 bases. CDR3 DNA sequence: TGCAGTGCTAGAGCACAGGGGGCTCAGACCTTC. Protein sequence: CSARAQGAQTF.

The chain couples TRBV9 to TRBJ2-7; the D gene is possibly TRBD1 (6 bases). V was clipped by 4 bases and J by 4 bases, with 21 bases between them. Germline CDR1 SGDLS, CDR2 YYNGEE. The CDR3 loop spans 16 amino acids. As DNA, the CDR3 is TGTGCCAGCAGCCCACAACAGGGCCGTTCACCTTACGAGCAGTACTTC. The encoded protein is CASSPQQGRSPYEQYF.

J is TRBJ2-7 and V is TRBV19; D is possibly TRBD2 (5 bases). V was trimmed by 2 bases and J by 3 bases, leaving 14 bases between them. The CDR3 has 15 amino acids. Germline CDR1 LNHDA, CDR2 SQIVND (reference sequence). CDR3 residues: CASSISEGGFYEQYF. CDR3 in DNA: TGTGCCAGTAGTATAAGTGAAGGAGGCTTCTACGAGCAGTACTTC.

The rearrangement joins TRBV6-5 to TRBJ1-3; D not resolved. The CDR3 is 15 residues long. The V end was cut by 4 bases, the J end by 0 bases, with 10 bases between. Germline V gene lookup returns CDR1 MNHEY and CDR2 SVGAGI. As DNA, the CDR3 is TGTGCCAGCAGTTCCGATCGGGGCTCTGGAAACACCATATATTTT. Protein product: CASSSDRGSGNTIYF.

V gene TRBV5-3 combines with J gene TRBJ2-5; maybe TRBD2 (5 bases). TRBV5-3 is identified as an open reading frame with a role that is uncertain. The CDR3 loop spans 19 amino acids. The germline V and J ends were trimmed by 4 bases and 4 bases, with 29 bases remaining between them. The CDR3 DNA reads as TGTGCCAGAAGCCAAGAAAGCTACAGTACTCGAATTGGGAGAGAGACCCAGTACTTC. Its translation is CARSQESYSTRIGRETQYF.

This sequence joins TRBV19 and TRBJ1-5; the D gene is possibly TRBD1 (5 bases). This CDR3 is built from 16 residues. Trimming removed 5 bases from V and 4 bases from J, with 18 bases in between. Per germline, CDR1 LNHDA and CDR2 SQIVND (reference sequence). CDR3 DNA: TGTGCCAGTAGTGCACTAGGGACTTCCCCAAATCAGCCCCAGCATTTT. Translating gives CASSALGTSPNQPQHF.

CDR3 region: CASSWGQGLGQPQHF. The DNA for the CDR3 is TGTGCCAGCAGCTGGGGACAGGGCTTGGGTCAGCCCCAGCATTTT. The V call is TRBV5-6, the J call TRBJ1-5; 9 bases fit TRBD1. CDR1 is SGHDT, CDR2 YYEEEE, per germline. The CDR3 runs 15 residues. V trimming: 3 bases; J trimming: 6 bases; junction bases outside the gene matches: 7. The full variable domain, rest sourced from reference TRBV5-6 and TRBJ1-5, is DAGVTQSPTHLIKTRGQQVTLRCSPKSGHDTVSWYQQALGQGPQFIFQYYEEEERQRGNFPDRFSGHQFPNYSSELNVNALLLGDSALYLCASSWGQGLGQPQHFGDGTRLSIL.

The chain carries TRBV19 and TRBJ1-5; no reliable D call. This CDR3 has 11 residues. Germline V lookup: CDR1 LNHDA, CDR2 SQIVND (reference sequence). Deletions cut 5 bases from V and 9 bases from J, with 8 bases between. The CDR3 spells CASSYAGPQHF. CDR3 nucleotides: TGTGCCAGTAGTTATGCGGGGCCCCAGCATTTT.

V and J are TRBV5-4 and TRBJ2-7; D possibly corresponds to TRBD2 (5 bases). V dropped 2 bases and J dropped 1 base, with 7 bases sitting between them. Germline V gives CDR1 SGHNT, CDR2 YYREEE (reference sequence). The CDR3 runs to 13 residues. The CDR3 sequence: CASSFGDSYEQYF. In nucleotides, the CDR3 is TGTGCCAGCAGCTTCGGGGATTCCTACGAGCAGTACTTC. The variable domain in full, with the rest retrieved from reference TRBV5-4 and TRBJ2-7, is ETGVTQSPTHLIKTRGQQVTLRCSSQSGHNTVSWYQQALGQGPQFIFQYYREEENGRGNFPPRFSGLQFPNYSSELNVNALELDDSALYLCASSFGDSYEQYFGPGTRLTVT.

The table lists this clone with a count of one. DNA of the CDR3: TGCGCCAGCAGCCAAGTGTCTTTCCAAGAGACCCAGTACTTC. This encodes CASSQVSFQETQYF. V is TRBV4-1 and J is TRBJ2-5; D unclear. Between the trimmed V and J ends, which lost 1 base and 1 base, there was a span of 7 bases. The V gene's germline CDR1 is MGHRA and CDR2 YSYEKL. The CDR3 is 14 residues long.

V gene TRBV7-8 combines with J gene TRBJ2-3; TRBD2 matches 7 bases. V lost 7 bases and J lost 0; bases outside the gene matches: 13. The germline gives CDR1 SGHVS, CDR2 FQNEAQ. The CDR3 has 17 amino acids. This CDR3 reads CASTPLPGGSSTDTQYF. In nucleotides, the CDR3 is TGTGCCAGCACTCCCCTCCCCGGGGGGTCTAGCACAGATACGCAGTATTTT.

V usage is TRBV5-1 and J usage is TRBJ2-3, with TRBD1 matching 7 bases. This CDR3 spans 17 amino acids. CDR1 and CDR2 from the germline V gene are SGHRS and YFSETQ. V lost 4 bases and J lost 4; bases outside the gene matches: 15. CDR3 region: CASSRLTGSVGADTQYF. The CDR3 DNA reads as TGCGCCAGCAGCCGGTTGACAGGGAGTGTCGGAGCAGATACGCAGTATTTT.

The rearrangement uses TRBV27 and TRBJ1-2; 7 nucleotides match TRBD1. Germline V gene data show CDR1 as MNHEY and CDR2 as SMNVEV (reference sequence). The CDR3 loop spans 14 amino acids. J was trimmed by 3 bases and V by 5 bases; bases with no gene match: 6. The CDR3 nucleotides are TGTGCCAGCAGTCCCCGACAGGGAGACTATGGCTACACCTTC. This translates into CASSPRQGDYGYTF.

This chain links TRBV7-2 with TRBJ2-1; TRBD2 matches 8 bases. This CDR3 comprises 14 residues. Germline-derived CDR1 and CDR2 are SGHTA and FQGNSA. The trim removed 1 base at V and 9 bases at J, leaving 5 bases unmatched. The CDR3 spells CASSLGRGAGEQFF. The CDR3 nucleotides are TGTGCCAGCAGCTTAGGGCGGGGGGCAGGTGAGCAGTTCTTC.

This clone was detected a few times. The chain joins TRBV2 to TRBJ1-6; 7 nucleotides agree with TRBD1. Trimming removed 3 bases from V and 10 bases from J; junction bases left unmatched: 6. In germline, CDR1 is SNHLY, CDR2 FYNNEI. The CDR3 contains 14 residues. For the CDR3, the DNA is TGTGCCAGCAGTGAGCTCAGGGGGAAATCACCCCTCCACTTT. It encodes CASSELRGKSPLHF.